This T cell receptor (beta chain) was retrieved from a study of shared clonotypes between healthy human individuals. Study results and limitations: Sorted-subset sequencing, rarefaction showed, was incomplete despite large depth.

Repertoires were generated with immunoSEQ multiplex PCR, while TCRdb's copy carries only in-frame clones and drops some. The data show 2 million to 2.5 million clones, with under 95% seen just once and around 0.4% held by the top ten. Germline CDR1 reads SQVTM; CDR2 reads ANQGSEA. The CDR3 length is 13 residues. V shed 6 bases, J shed 2 bases, and the junction held 3 bases outside the gene matches. To note about this clone: The target antigen is unknown.

What was sequenced was naive CD4+ T cells from PBMCs. The subset is: CD45RA+ positively selected. The receptor was derived from a man aged 18 to 29 in good health. Some clones in this sample may be carry-over from other donors' samples. The V gene is TRBV29-1, the J gene TRBJ2-7; 11 bases agree with TRBD2. The CDR3 DNA follows: TGCAGCGTCACGACTAGCGGGACCTACGAGCAGTACTTC. Encoded protein: CSVTTSGTYEQYF.